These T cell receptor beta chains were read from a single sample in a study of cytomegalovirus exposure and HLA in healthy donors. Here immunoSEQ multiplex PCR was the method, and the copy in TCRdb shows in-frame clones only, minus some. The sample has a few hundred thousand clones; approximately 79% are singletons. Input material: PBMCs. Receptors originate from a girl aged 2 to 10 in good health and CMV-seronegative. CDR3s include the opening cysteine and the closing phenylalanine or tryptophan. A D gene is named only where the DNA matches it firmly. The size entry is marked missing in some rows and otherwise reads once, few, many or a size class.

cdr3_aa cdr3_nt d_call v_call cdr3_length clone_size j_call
CASSPRAGRSYEQYF TGTGCCAGCAGCCCCAGGGCCGGGAGATCCTACGAGCAGTACTTC . TRBV7-9 15 . TRBJ2-7
CASSLDTSVYEQYF TGTGCCAGCAGCTTAGACACTAGCGTTTACGAGCAGTACTTC TRBD2 TRBV11-3 14 . TRBJ2-7
CASSHFPGQDDSYEQYF TGCGCCAGCAGCCACTTTCCGGGACAGGACGATTCCTACGAGCAGTACTTC TRBD1 TRBV4-1 17 few TRBJ2-7
CSVEDVTQGTSYGYTF TGCAGCGTTGAAGACGTAACACAGGGCACCAGCTATGGCTACACCTTC . TRBV29-1 16 . TRBJ1-2
CASSARDRGTSPLHF TGTGCCAGTAGTGCCCGGGACAGGGGAACTTCACCCCTCCACTTT TRBD1 TRBV19 15 . TRBJ1-6
CASSQEIRVNTGELFF TGCGCCAGCAGCCAAGAAATCAGGGTCAACACCGGGGAGCTGTTTTTT . TRBV4-1 16 . TRBJ2-2
CASSTLNEQFF TGTGCCAGTAGTACCTTAAATGAGCAGTTCTTC . TRBV19 11 . TRBJ2-1
CASSQMLQGTHGAFF TGTGCCAGCAGTCAGATGTTACAGGGAACCCATGGAGCTTTCTTT . TRBV6-5 15 . TRBJ1-1
CASSPLAGAGAYEQYF TGCGCCAGCAGCCCCTTAGCGGGGGCGGGGGCCTACGAGCAGTACTTC TRBD2 TRBV4-1 16 . TRBJ2-7
CASKLEQLSTGELFF TGTGCCAGCAAATTAGAGCAACTTAGCACCGGGGAGCTGTTTTTT . TRBV6-1 15 . TRBJ2-2
CASSSRGGAFF TGTGCCAGTAGTAGCCGGGGGGGGGCTTTCTTT . TRBV19 11 . TRBJ1-1